The 10 T cell receptor beta chains listed next were all sequenced from one sample in a study of cytotoxic CD8 clonotypes in ibrutinib-treated CLL. TCRdb keeps only in-frame clones here, not all; method: immunoSEQ multiplex PCR. The sample carries 150,000 or so clones, around nine tenths recorded once. The sequencing used PBMCs, collected at disease progression, from a patient treated with ibrutinib. These receptor sequences come from a human donor with chronic lymphocytic leukemia.

This clone is a singleton in its sample. This chain joins TRBV4-2 and TRBJ2-1; 9 bases match TRBD2. The ends lost 1 base at V and 7 bases at J; junction bases unmatched: 8. Germline V gene sequence: CDR1 LGHNA, CDR2 YNFKEQ. The CDR3 totals 16 residues. As DNA, the CDR3 is TGTGCCAGCAGCCAAGGGGCTAGCGGGATACGGAATGAGCAGTTCTTC. It encodes CASSQGASGIRNEQFF.

In this sample, this clone turned up once. The chain employs TRBV6-1 and TRBJ2-7; no clear D. This CDR3 has 12 amino acids. The V and J ends lost 6 bases and 3 bases respectively, with 9 bases between them. CDR1 is MNHNS and CDR2 is SASEGT in the germline V gene. CDR3 in DNA: TGTGCCAGCAGGAGTCTCAACTACGAGCAGTACTTC. It encodes CASRSLNYEQYF.

In its sample, this clone was seen once. J is TRBJ2-2 and V is TRBV19, with D maybe TRBD2 (6 bases). Trimming removed 7 bases at V and 2 bases at J, with 11 bases between. The CDR3 runs to 14 residues. Germline V gives CDR1 LNHDA, CDR2 SQIVND (reference sequence). As DNA, the CDR3 is TGTGCCAGTACCCAGGGACTTAACACCGGGGAGCTGTTTTTT. This gives the protein CASTQGLNTGELFF.

The genes are TRBV6-1 and TRBJ2-5, with D possibly matching TRBD1 (5 bases). The CDR3 sequence is 14 residues long. V was shortened by 6 bases and J by 2 bases, with 13 bases between the two germline ends. CDR1 and CDR2 (germline): MNHNS, SASEGT. CDR3 sequence (DNA): TGTGCCAGCAGGGCTGGACATCTACAAGAGACCCAGTACTTC. It encodes CASRAGHLQETQYF.

The gene calls are TRBV10-3 and TRBJ2-7; no definite D call. Per the germline V gene, CDR1 is ENHRY and CDR2 is SYGVKD. With 8 bases removed from V and 7 bases from J, the gap between germline ends came to 15 bases. The CDR3 covers 12 residues. The CDR3 spells CAIGRPDGEQYF. DNA of the CDR3: TGTGCCATCGGTCGTCCCGACGGGGAGCAGTACTTC.

The CDR3 DNA reads TGCGCCAGCAGCTTGGACGGGGGAGTGGGCACAGATACGCAGTATTTT. Its protein is CASSLDGGVGTDTQYF. The genes are TRBV5-1 and TRBJ2-3; a possible D gene is TRBD2 (6 bases). Between the trimmed V and J ends, which lost 0 bases and 1 base, there was a span of 12 bases. Per the germline V gene, CDR1 is SGHRS and CDR2 is YFSETQ. The CDR3 length is 16 residues.

Only one count was recorded for this clone. The chain carries TRBV28 and TRBJ1-3; maybe TRBD1 (6 bases). The CDR3 has 15 residues. Germline V gene lookup returns CDR1 MDHEN and CDR2 SYDVKM. V lost 7 bases and J lost 0, with 13 bases in between. CDR3 sequence (DNA): TGTGCCAGCATCGAACAGGGCAGCTCTGGAAACACCATATATTTT. Its protein product is CASIEQGSSGNTIYF. Using reference TRBV28 and TRBJ1-3 for the parts outside the CDR3, the full variable domain is DVKVTQSSRYLVKRTGEKVFLECVQDMDHENMFWYRQDPGLGLRLIYFSYDVKMKEKGDIPEGYSVSREKKERFSLILESASTNQTSMYLCASIEQGSSGNTIYFGEGSWLTVV.

V and J are TRBV6-6 and TRBJ1-5, with D maybe TRBD1 (6 bases). The CDR3 length is 14 residues. CDR1 is MNHNY and CDR2 is SVGAGI in the germline V gene (reference sequence). V gave up 4 bases and J gave up 2 bases, with 9 bases separating them. The CDR3 protein is CASSSGVRNQPQHF. The DNA of the CDR3 is TGTGCCAGCAGTTCAGGGGTTCGCAATCAGCCCCAGCATTTT.

This clone was observed once. The CDR3 bases are TGTGCCAGCAGTGAATTTGGGACAGGGGGTGGAAACACCATATATTTT. It yields the protein CASSEFGTGGGNTIYF. This rearrangement joins TRBV25-1 to TRBJ1-3; 11 bases are shared with TRBD1. This CDR3 has 16 amino acids. The ends lost 1 base at V and 3 bases at J; junction bases unmatched: 2. The germline V gene encodes CDR1 MGHDK and CDR2 SYGVNS. Looking up the rest from reference TRBV25-1 and TRBJ1-3 gives the full variable domain: EADIYQTPRYLVIGTGKKITLECSQTMGHDKMYWYQQDPGMELHLIHYSYGVNSTEKGDLSSESTVSRIRTEHFPLTLESARPSHTSQYLCASSEFGTGGGNTIYFGEGSWLTVV.

The V and J genes are TRBV6-5 and TRBJ2-7, with no clear D. Per germline, CDR1 MNHEY and CDR2 SVGAGI. V lost 8 bases, J lost 3 bases, and 8 bases lay in between. CDR3 length: 11 residues. The CDR3 reads CASGLVYEQYF. CDR3 DNA: TGTGCCAGCGGGCTAGTCTACGAGCAGTACTTC.